This T cell receptor beta chain was obtained from a study of T cell responses to AZD1222 COVID-19 vaccine. Findings and limits, study-wide: Vaccination with two AZD1222 doses was followed by a rise in Spike-specific TCR breadth and depth. Spike-spanning, vaccine-associated CD4 TCRs were dominant at 160-218 and 743-854.

The CDR3 extends over 18 amino acids. Germline V gene data show CDR1 as LGHNA and CDR2 as YNFKEQ. V was cut by 0 bases and J by 2 bases, with 17 bases left in between. The table came from immunoSEQ multiplex PCR; TCRdb's copy has only in-frame clones and leaves some out. The top ten hold around 3.6% of the sample, which has about 190,000 clones, roughly nine tenths seen once. This clone was recorded only once. The antigen remains undetermined. This clonotype was obtained from an adult who received the MenACWY meningococcal vaccine as a control. This specimen consisted of peripheral blood, obtained 28 days after the second dose of the MenACWY control vaccine. The chain uses TRBV4-2 and TRBJ2-1; D gene ambiguous. CDR3 loop: CASSQDRSGDFTYNEQFF. For the CDR3, the DNA is TGTGCCAGCAGCCAAGATCGGTCAGGTGACTTTACCTACAATGAGCAGTTCTTC.